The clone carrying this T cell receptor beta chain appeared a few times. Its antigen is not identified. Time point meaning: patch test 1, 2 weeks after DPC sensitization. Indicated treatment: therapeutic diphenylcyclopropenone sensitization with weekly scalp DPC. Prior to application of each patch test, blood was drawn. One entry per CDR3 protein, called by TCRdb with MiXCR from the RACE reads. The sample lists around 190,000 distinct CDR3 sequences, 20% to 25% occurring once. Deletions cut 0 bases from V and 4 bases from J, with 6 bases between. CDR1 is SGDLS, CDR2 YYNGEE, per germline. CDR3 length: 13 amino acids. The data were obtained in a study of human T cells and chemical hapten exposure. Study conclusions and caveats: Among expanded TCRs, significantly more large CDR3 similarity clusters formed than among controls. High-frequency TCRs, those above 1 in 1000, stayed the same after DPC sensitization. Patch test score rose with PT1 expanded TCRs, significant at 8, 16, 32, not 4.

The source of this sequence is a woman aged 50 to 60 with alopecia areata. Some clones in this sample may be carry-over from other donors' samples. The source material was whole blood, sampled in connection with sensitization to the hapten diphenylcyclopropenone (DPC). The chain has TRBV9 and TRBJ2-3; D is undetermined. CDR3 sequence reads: CASSVDGPDTQYF. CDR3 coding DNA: TGTGCCAGCAGCGTAGATGGCCCAGATACGCAGTATTTT.